This TCR beta chain was identified in a study of beta chain features in type 1 diabetes. Study-level results: TCRB CDR3s from Type 1 diabetes patients were moderately but significantly shorter in all four CD4+ subsets. PCR could preferentially amplify shorter templates, alike in patients and controls.

Remarks on this clone: Antigen: not known.

The V gene lost 2 bases and the J gene lost 7 bases, with 6 bases spanning the gap. CDR3 size: 12 residues. CDR1 and CDR2 (germline): MNHGY, SVAAGI. The study reverse transcribed the entire isolated RNA, so it sequenced expressed TCRB transcripts. The assay was immunoSEQ multiplex PCR, and TCRdb's table has in-frame clones only and misses some. The top ten clones hold 0.093% of a sample with about 620,000 clones, roughly a sixth of them seen once. CD45RO/CCR7/CD25/CD127/CD95/CD27 sorting isolated CD4+ naive, central memory, regulatory and stem cell-like memory cells. J is TRBJ2-1 and V is TRBV6-9; possible D gene TRBD1, 6 bases. The sequence came from a man between 18 and 35 years old in good health. The sequencing input was naive CD4+ T cells from blood. The CDR3 nucleotides read TGTGCCAGCAGTTATCAGGGGAATGAGCAGTTCTTC. This gives the protein CASSYQGNEQFF.